The 23 T cell receptor beta chains presented below share a single source sample, sequenced in a study of blood T cells in healthy people across ages. Together with a sample-barcoded 5' primer, a J-beta primer mix was included in a second PCR lasting about 7 to 12 cycles. TCRdb redid the calling of the 5' RACE reads with MiXCR, one entry per CDR3 protein. Counted here are fewer than 1,000,000 distinct CDR3 sequences, under 45% occurring once; the ten biggest clones make up roughly 18%. Sequenced sample: blood. These receptors came from a man aged 60-69 years in good health.

The V call is TRBV6-6, the J call TRBJ2-5; 8 bases are a match to TRBD2. Germline V gene sequence: CDR1 MNHNY, CDR2 SVGAGI (reference sequence). The V and J ends lost 4 bases and 0 bases, in that order; junction bases with no gene match: 4. The CDR3 is 15 amino acids. The CDR3 reads CASSWAAGDQETQYF. Here the CDR3 DNA reads TGTGCCAGCAGTTGGGCAGCGGGGGACCAAGAGACCCAGTACTTC.

To note about this clonotype: A read error may produce the germline difference seen at one junction end. CDR3 protein: CVSSLAQGGKNIQYF. CDR3 DNA sequence: TGTGTCAGCAGCTTAGCTCAGGGGGGCAAAAACATTCAGTACTTC. The V gene is TRBV7-9, the J gene TRBJ2-4, with D possibly TRBD1 on 7 matching bases. The CDR3 loop spans 15 amino acids. In germline, CDR1 is SEHNR, CDR2 FQNEAQ (reference sequence).

The chain employs TRBV7-2 and TRBJ2-1; 7 bases line up with TRBD2. Trimming cost V 3 bases and J 5 bases; bases outside gene matches: 13. The CDR3 covers 17 residues. Germline-derived CDR1 and CDR2 are SGHTA and FQGNSA. CDR3 region: CASSFHLAAIVNNEQFF. CDR3 nucleotides: TGTGCCAGCAGCTTTCATCTAGCGGCCATTGTAAACAATGAGCAGTTCTTC.

V and J are TRBV7-6 and TRBJ2-3; D may match TRBD1 or TRBD2 (5 bases each). From germline, CDR1 is SGHVS and CDR2 FNYEAQ. The CDR3 is 15 amino acids. The ends were cut back, 4 bases at V and 4 bases at J, with 15 bases in the middle. CDR3 sequence: CASSSGPQWADTQYF. CDR3 coding DNA: TGTGCCAGCAGCTCGGGACCTCAATGGGCAGATACGCAGTATTTT. Based on the CDR3 plus reference TRBV7-6 and TRBJ2-3, the full variable domain is GAGVSQSPRYKVTKRGQDVALRCDPISGHVSLYWYRQALGQGPEFLTYFNYEAQQDKSGLPNDRFSAERPEGSISTLTIQRTEQRDSAMYRCASSSGPQWADTQYFGPGTRLTVL.

This clonotype showed up many times. The chain carries TRBV5-1 and TRBJ2-7, with D unresolved. V was shortened by 0 bases and J by 1 base, with 5 bases between the two germline ends. This CDR3 contains 13 residues. Germline CDR1 is SGHRS and CDR2 is YFSETQ. CDR3 DNA sequence: TGCGCCAGCAGCTTGGATGGGTCCTACGAGCAGTACTTC. Protein sequence: CASSLDGSYEQYF.

The chain employs TRBV20-1 and TRBJ1-4, with 9 positions matching TRBD1. V was clipped by 6 bases and J by 1 base; unmatched bases: 3. Germline CDR1 is DFQATT and CDR2 is SNEGSKA (reference sequence). The CDR3 is 14 amino acids. The CDR3, as DNA: TGCAGTGCGGGACAGGGCCTAACTAATGAAAAACTGTTTTTT. Translation: CSAGQGLTNEKLFF.

This clonotype was counted only a few times. V gene TRBV3-1 combines with J gene TRBJ2-7; 9 bases line up with TRBD2. Judging by the DNA end, TRBJ2-5 fits better; the J call may be wrong. The CDR3 spans 15 residues. CDR1 and CDR2 from the germline V gene are LGHDT and YNNKEL (reference sequence). CDR3 DNA sequence: TGTGCCAGCAGTCAACCGGCGGGGGGGCTAGAGACCCAGTACTTC. It translates to CASSQPAGGLETQYF.

The chain links TRBV6-2 or TRBV6-3 to TRBJ2-5, with 7 bases aligning to TRBD2. After removal of 6 bases from V and 6 bases from J, the junction contained 10 bases not matched to a gene. CDR1 MNHEY and CDR2 SVGEGT come from the germline V gene. The CDR3 consists of 14 residues. CDR3 protein: CASRTPGLTQTQYF. In nucleotides, the CDR3 is TGTGCCAGCAGGACTCCGGGACTAACGCAGACCCAGTACTTC.

CDR3 residues: CASSEGGANVLTF. For the CDR3, the DNA is TGTGCCAGCAGTGAAGGTGGGGCCAACGTCCTGACTTTC. The chain recombines TRBV6-1 with TRBJ2-6; D remains unclear. The CDR3 is 13 amino acids. Germline loops: CDR1 MNHNS, CDR2 SASEGT. V lost 1 base and J lost 3, with 1 base in between.

This clonotype was detected a few times. This chain connects TRBV4-3 to TRBJ1-4; D gene ambiguous. The CDR3 contains 15 residues. The germline V gene has CDR1 LGHNA and CDR2 YSLEER. Trimming left V 0 bases short and J 8 bases short, with 13 bases between. CDR3 region: CASSQEGGMVEKLFF. The CDR3 DNA sequence: TGCGCCAGCAGCCAAGAGGGAGGAATGGTCGAAAAACTGTTTTTT.

Details on this clonotype: This could be a read error, since a much larger clone is one nucleotide away. This chain joins TRBV24-1 and TRBJ2-5; D ambiguous. CDR1 and CDR2 (germline): KGHDR, SFDVKD. The CDR3 loop spans 15 amino acids. Trimming left V 3 bases short and J 11 bases short, with 21 bases between. The CDR3 loop is CATSDRAGGRNEQYF. The CDR3 DNA sequence: TGTGCCACCAGTGATAGGGCCGGTGGACGAAATGAGCAGTACTTC.

A few counts support this clonotype. The J gene is TRBJ1-5, the V gene TRBV3-1; D gene uncertain. The germline V and J ends were trimmed by 3 bases and 2 bases, with 11 bases remaining between them. CDR3 length: 15 amino acids. Germline V gene data show CDR1 as LGHDT and CDR2 as YNNKEL (reference sequence). The CDR3 coding sequence is TGTGCCAGCAGCCAGCGGCCAGACGGCAATCAGCCCCAGCATTTT. Its translation: CASSQRPDGNQPQHF. Supplemented by reference TRBV3-1 and TRBJ1-5, the full variable domain reads DTAVSQTPKYLVTQMGNDKSIKCEQNLGHDTMYWYKQDSKKFLKIMFSYNNKELIINETVPNRFSPKSPDKAHLNLHINSLELGDSAVYFCASSQRPDGNQPQHFGDGTRLSIL.

This chain joins TRBV30 and TRBJ2-3, with D unclear. This CDR3 region has 15 residues. Trimming shortened V by 0 bases and J by 0 bases, and 10 bases separated the two germline ends. The germline V gene has CDR1 GTSNPN and CDR2 SVGIG (reference sequence). CDR3 DNA sequence: TGTGCCTGGAGTGTACTAACTCTTAGCACAGATACGCAGTATTTT. Translated, it gives CAWSVLTLSTDTQYF.

The chain recombines TRBV24-1 with TRBJ1-5; no firm D call. V gave up 4 bases and J gave up 3 bases, with 12 bases separating them. CDR1 is KGHDR and CDR2 is SFDVKD in the germline V gene. This CDR3 has 15 amino acids. The CDR3 protein is CATSEPRQDNQPQHF. CDR3 sequence (DNA): TGTGCCACCAGTGAGCCGAGGCAGGACAATCAGCCCCAGCATTTT.

The V and J genes are TRBV7-9 and TRBJ2-5; 9 nucleotides agree with TRBD2. The germline CDR1 and CDR2 sequences are SEHNR and FQNEAQ (reference sequence). This CDR3 has 15 residues. V gave up 5 bases and J gave up 3 bases; unmatched junction bases: 7. The CDR3 is CASSQAGGEEETQYF. CDR3 DNA: TGTGCCAGCAGCCAGGCGGGGGGGGAAGAAGAGACCCAGTACTTC. Looking up the rest from reference TRBV7-9 and TRBJ2-5 gives the full variable domain: DTGVSQNPRHKITKRGQNVTFRCDPISEHNRLYWYRQTLGQGPEFLTYFQNEAQLEKSRLLSDRFSAERPKGSFSTLEIQRTEQGDSAMYLCASSQAGGEEETQYFGPGTRLLVL.

The rearrangement links TRBV7-6 to TRBJ2-3; D is possibly TRBD1 (5 bases). The V and J ends lost 4 bases and 3 bases respectively, with 14 bases between them. The CDR3 totals 15 residues. The germline V gene has CDR1 SGHVS and CDR2 FNYEAQ. The CDR3 loop reads CASSWGRTRTDTQYF. As DNA, the CDR3 is TGTGCCAGCAGCTGGGGAAGGACAAGGACAGATACGCAGTATTTT.

The rearrangement links TRBV5-1 to TRBJ1-4, with D hard to call. V was cut by 2 bases and J by 0 bases, with 11 bases left in between. The length of the CDR3 is 16 residues. Per the germline V gene, CDR1 is SGHRS and CDR2 is YFSETQ. The CDR3 here is CASSFTVFATNEKLFF. The CDR3 DNA sequence: TGCGCCAGCAGCTTTACCGTTTTTGCAACTAATGAAAAACTGTTTTTT.

The rearrangement joins TRBV27 to TRBJ1-2; 10 nucleotides agree with TRBD1. V shed 6 bases and J 1 base; nucleotides not matched to a gene: 5. The CDR3 consists of 15 residues. Germline loops: CDR1 MNHEY, CDR2 SMNVEV (reference sequence). The chain's CDR3 is CASRYGQGGNYGYTF. CDR3 coding DNA: TGTGCCAGCAGATACGGACAGGGGGGTAACTATGGCTACACCTTC.

The sample holds a few counts of this clonotype. V and J are TRBV11-2 and TRBJ2-7; maybe TRBD2 (6 bases). V was pared by 3 bases and J by 3 bases, with 15 bases between. Looked up from germline, CDR1 is SGHAT and CDR2 is FQNNGV. The CDR3 has 15 residues. The CDR3 is CASSFSGSEGYEQYF. The CDR3 bases are TGTGCCAGCAGCTTCTCTGGATCGGAGGGCTACGAGCAGTACTTC.

This chain links TRBV6-5 with TRBJ2-2; D gene unclear. V was pared by 11 bases and J by 6 bases, with 4 bases between. This CDR3 is built from 9 residues. CDR1 and CDR2 (germline): MNHEY, SVGAGI. The CDR3 region is CAGSGELFF. In nucleotides, the CDR3 is TGTGCCGGTTCCGGGGAGCTGTTTTTT.

There are many counts of this clonotype. The chain combines TRBV4-3 with TRBJ2-7, with 7 bases fitting TRBD1. The junction had 12 bases not matched to a gene; V was cut back by 2 bases and J by 5 bases. Germline CDR1 LGHNA, CDR2 YSLEER. This CDR3 has 16 residues. The CDR3 protein is CASSQFHRGSLDEQYF. Here the CDR3 DNA reads TGCGCCAGCAGCCAATTCCACAGGGGCTCCTTAGACGAGCAGTACTTC.

Concerning this clonotype itself: At one boundary the junction diverges from the germline segment, which might be a read error. The V and J genes are TRBV7-2 and TRBJ2-1; D is ambiguous. This CDR3 region has 12 residues. CDR1 SGHTA and CDR2 FQGNSA come from the germline V gene. The CDR3 protein is CVSSRRYNEQFF. CDR3 nucleotide sequence: TGTGTCAGCAGCCGACGGTACAATGAGCAGTTCTTC. Full variable domain (outside the CDR3, taken from reference TRBV7-2 and TRBJ2-1): GAGVSQSPSNKVTEKGKDVELRCDPISGHTALYWYRQSLGQGLEFLIYFQGNSAPDKSGLPSDRFSAERTGGSVSTLTIQRTQQEDSAVYLCVSSRRYNEQFFGPGTRLTVL.

This clonotype was seen a few times. This chain links TRBV2 with TRBJ2-3, with D perhaps matching TRBD2 (6 bases). From germline, CDR1 is SNHLY and CDR2 FYNNEI. This CDR3 comprises 15 residues. The germline V and J ends were trimmed by 6 bases and 2 bases, with 15 bases remaining between them. The CDR3 loop is CASSPLRGTTDTQYF. CDR3 sequence (DNA): TGTGCCAGCAGCCCTCTGCGGGGTACCACAGATACGCAGTATTTT.